One T cell receptor (beta chain) is described in this entry. Its specificity is unknown. The sample is drawn from a study of T cell responses to AZD1222 COVID-19 vaccine. The wider study: Timing groups of about 4 and about 12 weeks for second doses were pooled.

Germline V lookup: CDR1 LGHDT, CDR2 YNNKEL (reference sequence). The CDR3 contains 14 residues. Trimming pared 0 bases from V and 8 bases from J, leaving 13 bases between. General study findings and limits: Scientists sampled the repertoires only once the peak T cell response had passed.

The protocol was immunoSEQ multiplex PCR, while the TCRdb copy is restricted to in-frame clones and leaves out a portion. The data show 99,000 or so clones, with 70% to 90% seen just once and under 3% held by the top ten. Sequenced here: peripheral blood, sampled on day 0 of AZD1222 vaccination. The receptor was isolated from an adult in good health. This rearrangement joins TRBV3-1 (or the pseudogene TRBV3-2) to TRBJ1-2; D is unresolved. CDR3: CASSQEIRDWGYTF. The CDR3 nucleotides read TGTGCCAGCAGCCAAGAAATCCGGGATTGGGGCTACACCTTC.